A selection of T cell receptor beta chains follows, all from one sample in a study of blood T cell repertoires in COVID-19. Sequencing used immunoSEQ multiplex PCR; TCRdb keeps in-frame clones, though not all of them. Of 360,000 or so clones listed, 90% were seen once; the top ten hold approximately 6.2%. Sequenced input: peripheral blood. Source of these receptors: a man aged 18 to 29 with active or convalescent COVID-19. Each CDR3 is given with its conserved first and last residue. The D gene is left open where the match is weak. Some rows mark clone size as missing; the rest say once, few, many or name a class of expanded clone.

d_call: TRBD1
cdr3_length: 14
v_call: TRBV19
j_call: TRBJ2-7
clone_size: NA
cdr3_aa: CASSNRQGAYEQYF
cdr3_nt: TGTGCCAGTAGTAACAGACAGGGTGCCTACGAGCAGTACTTC

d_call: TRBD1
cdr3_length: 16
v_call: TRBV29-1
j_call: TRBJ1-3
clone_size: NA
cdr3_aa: CSVEDPQGATGNTIYF
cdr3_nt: TGCAGCGTTGAAGATCCCCAGGGGGCGACTGGAAACACCATATATTTT

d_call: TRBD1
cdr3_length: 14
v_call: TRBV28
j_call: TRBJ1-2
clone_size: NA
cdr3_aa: CASIRQGMSYGYTF
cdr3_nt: TGTGCCAGCATCAGACAGGGTATGTCCTATGGCTACACCTTC

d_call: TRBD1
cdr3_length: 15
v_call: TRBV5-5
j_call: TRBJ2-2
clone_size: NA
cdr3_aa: CASSLQGANTGELFF
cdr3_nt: TGTGCCAGCAGCCTACAGGGGGCGAACACCGGGGAGCTGTTTTTT

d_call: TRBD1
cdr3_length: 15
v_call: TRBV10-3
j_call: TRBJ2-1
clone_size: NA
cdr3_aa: CAIRGTGNSYNEQFF
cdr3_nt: TGTGCCATCAGAGGGACAGGGAACTCCTACAATGAGCAGTTCTTC

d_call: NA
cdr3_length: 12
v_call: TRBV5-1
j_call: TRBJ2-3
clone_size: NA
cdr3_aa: CASRYDSYTQYF
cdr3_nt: TGCGCCAGCAGATATGACAGTTATACGCAGTATTTT

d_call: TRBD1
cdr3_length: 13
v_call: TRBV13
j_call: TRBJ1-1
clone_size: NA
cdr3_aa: CASRYAGGTEAFF
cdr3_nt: TGTGCCAGCAGGTATGCAGGGGGCACTGAAGCTTTCTTT

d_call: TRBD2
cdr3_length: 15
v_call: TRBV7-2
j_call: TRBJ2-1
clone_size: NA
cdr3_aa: CASTPPGLAGNEQFF
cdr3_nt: TGTGCCAGCACCCCGCCGGGACTAGCGGGTAATGAGCAGTTCTTC

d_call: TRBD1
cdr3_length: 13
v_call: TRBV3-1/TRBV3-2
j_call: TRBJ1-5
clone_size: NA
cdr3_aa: CASSQGQFQPQHF
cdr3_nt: TGCGCCAGCAGCCAGGGACAGTTCCAGCCCCAGCATTTT

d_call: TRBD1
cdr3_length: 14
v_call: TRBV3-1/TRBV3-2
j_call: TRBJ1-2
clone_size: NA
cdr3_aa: CASTRGQGSIGYTF
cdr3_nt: TGTGCCAGCACTAGGGGACAGGGGTCTATCGGCTACACCTTC

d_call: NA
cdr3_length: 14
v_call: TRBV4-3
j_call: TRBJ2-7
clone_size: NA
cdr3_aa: CASSQGQGNYEQYF
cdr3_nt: TGCGCCAGCAGCCAAGGTCAGGGGAACTACGAGCAGTACTTC

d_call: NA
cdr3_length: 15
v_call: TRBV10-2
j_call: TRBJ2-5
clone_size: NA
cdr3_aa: CASSESNRVQETQYF
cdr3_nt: TGCGCCAGCAGTGAGTCGAACAGGGTCCAAGAGACCCAGTACTTC

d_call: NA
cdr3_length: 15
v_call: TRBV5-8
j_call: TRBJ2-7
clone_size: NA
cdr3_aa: CASSLTGVSIYEQYF
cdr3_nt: TGTGCCAGCAGCTTGACGGGGGTGTCCATCTACGAGCAGTACTTC

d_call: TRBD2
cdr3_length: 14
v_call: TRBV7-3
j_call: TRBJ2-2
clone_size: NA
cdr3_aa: CASKEGGASGELFF
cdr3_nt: TGTGCCAGCAAGGAGGGAGGGGCGTCCGGGGAGCTGTTTTTT

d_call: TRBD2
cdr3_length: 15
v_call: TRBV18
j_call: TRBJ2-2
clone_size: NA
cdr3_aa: CASSLSGRNTGELFF
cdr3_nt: TGTGCCAGCTCCCTCAGCGGGAGGAACACCGGGGAGCTGTTTTTT

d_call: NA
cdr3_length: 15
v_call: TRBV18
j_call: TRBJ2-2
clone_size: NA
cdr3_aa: CASSPAQANTGELFF
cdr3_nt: TGTGCCAGCTCACCCGCGCAGGCGAACACCGGGGAGCTGTTTTTT

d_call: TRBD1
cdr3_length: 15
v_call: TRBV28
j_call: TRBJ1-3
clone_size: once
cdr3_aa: CASSPGGGSGNTIYF
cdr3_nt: TGTGCCAGCAGCCCAGGGGGTGGCTCTGGAAACACCATATATTTT

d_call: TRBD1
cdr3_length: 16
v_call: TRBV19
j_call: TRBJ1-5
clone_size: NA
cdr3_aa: CASSIMGQDPNQPQHF
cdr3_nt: TGTGCCAGTAGTATAATGGGACAGGACCCCAATCAGCCCCAGCATTTT

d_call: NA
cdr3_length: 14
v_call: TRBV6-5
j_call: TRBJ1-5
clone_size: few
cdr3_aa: CASSAGTYGQPQHF
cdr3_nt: TGTGCCAGCAGCGCCGGGACATACGGACAGCCCCAGCATTTT

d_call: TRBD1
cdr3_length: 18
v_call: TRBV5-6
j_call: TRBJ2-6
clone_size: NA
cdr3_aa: CASSNWGRGNPGANVLTF
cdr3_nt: TGTGCCAGCAGCAACTGGGGCAGGGGGAACCCTGGGGCCAACGTCCTGACTTTC

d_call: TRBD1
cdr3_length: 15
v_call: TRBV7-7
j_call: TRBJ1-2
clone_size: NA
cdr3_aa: CASSLVPDRGGGYTF
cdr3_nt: TGTGCTAGCAGCTTAGTCCCGGACAGGGGTGGAGGCTACACCTTC

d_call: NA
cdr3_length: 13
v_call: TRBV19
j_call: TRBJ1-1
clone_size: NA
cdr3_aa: CASSMGGGSEAFF
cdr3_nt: TGTGCCAGTAGTATGGGGGGAGGATCAGAAGCTTTCTTT